This TCR beta chain was profiled in a study of blood T cell repertoires in COVID-19. Study-level background: Specimens from acute and convalescent COVID-19 originated in the United States, Italy and Spain.

Per germline, CDR1 KGHSH and CDR2 LQKENI. The CDR3 consists of 15 residues. Trimming took 1 base from V and 5 from J; bases not matched to a gene: 5. Authors' processing steps: Estimates of nucleated cell counts were drawn from the amplification of reference gene primers. The protocol was immunoSEQ multiplex PCR, while the TCRdb copy is restricted to in-frame clones and leaves out a portion. V and J calls and clone size are copied from that table; D and trimming were computed from the DNA. This table holds just over 150,000 clones, 80% to 90% found once. The sequencing input was peripheral blood. The rearrangement links TRBV18 to TRBJ2-7, with TRBD2 matching 10 bases. This clonotype was obtained from a woman in her thirties or forties with acute or convalescent COVID-19. This chain's CDR3 is CASSPQLAGENEQYF. DNA for the CDR3: TGTGCCAGCTCACCACAGCTAGCGGGAGAGAACGAGCAGTACTTC.